These 31 T cell receptor beta chains were sequenced from one sample in a study of T cell responses to AZD1222 COVID-19 vaccine. TCRdb's copy holds only in-frame clones and misses some; the assay was immunoSEQ multiplex PCR. Found here are 100,000 to 150,000 clones, about 91% of them singletons; the top ten hold approximately 2.1%. The sample consisted of peripheral blood, taken 28 days after the second AZD1222 dose. The receptors here all came from an adult who received the AZD1222 COVID-19 vaccine.

The CDR3 spells CASSLVQGVQPQHF. The CDR3 DNA sequence: TGTGCCAGCAGCTTAGTACAGGGGGTCCAGCCCCAGCATTTT. The chain uses TRBV7-2 and TRBJ1-5; 8 bases are a match to TRBD1. With 1 base clipped from V and 7 bases from J, the junction kept 3 bases outside the gene matches. CDR1 and CDR2 from the germline V gene are SGHTA and FQGNSA. This CDR3 region has 14 residues.

The gene calls are TRBV3-1 (or the pseudogene TRBV3-2) and TRBJ2-3; D gene uncertain. Trimming shortened V by 1 base and J by 4 bases, and 9 bases separated the two germline ends. CDR1 and CDR2 from the germline V gene are LGHDT and YNNKEL (reference sequence). The CDR3 has 14 amino acids. CDR3 DNA sequence: TGTGCCAGCAGCCAAGGGGTAGAGGCAGATACGCAGTATTTT. Its translation is CASSQGVEADTQYF.

This chain links TRBV11-3 with TRBJ2-1; TRBD1 matches 12 bases. The CDR3 totals 17 residues. CDR1 SGHNT and CDR2 YENEEA come from the germline V gene. The V gene end was trimmed by 5 bases and the J gene end by 7 bases; junction bases not matched to a gene: 12. CDR3 DNA: TGTGCCAGCAGCCCCCCCCCTGGGACAGGGGGCGAAAATGAGCAGTTCTTC. This encodes CASSPPPGTGGENEQFF.

The chain joins TRBV27 to TRBJ1-1; D gene ambiguous. The germline V gene has CDR1 MNHEY and CDR2 SMNVEV (reference sequence). The CDR3 loop spans 14 amino acids. V lost 3 bases and J lost 1, with 9 bases in between. The CDR3 nucleotides read TGTGCCAGCAGTTTTTACGGACGGAACACTGAAGCTTTCTTT. Protein product: CASSFYGRNTEAFF.

The table lists this clone with a count of one. This chain links TRBV5-5 with TRBJ1-5; D is possibly TRBD1 (6 bases). CDR3 length: 16 residues. CDR1 is SGHKS, CDR2 YYEKEE, per germline (reference sequence). The germline V and J ends were trimmed by 0 bases and 0 bases, with 10 bases remaining between them. CDR3 DNA: TGTGCCAGCAGCTTGGCCGGGGGGCTTAGCAATCAGCCCCAGCATTTT. It is translated as CASSLAGGLSNQPQHF. Using reference TRBV5-5 and TRBJ1-5 for the parts outside the CDR3, the full variable domain is DAGVTQSPTHLIKTRGQQVTLRCSPISGHKSVSWYQQVLGQGPQFIFQYYEKEERGRGNFPDRFSARQFPNYSSELNVNALLLGDSALYLCASSLAGGLSNQPQHFGDGTRLSIL.

The chain combines TRBV30 with TRBJ1-4; 9 bases line up with TRBD1. This CDR3 contains 14 residues. In germline, CDR1 is GTSNPN, CDR2 SVGIG (reference sequence). The V segment lost 2 bases and the J segment 4 bases; nucleotides outside the gene matches: 2. Here the CDR3 DNA reads TGTGCCTGGAGTCTGGGACAGGGTAATGAAAAACTGTTTTTT. It yields the protein CAWSLGQGNEKLFF.

J is TRBJ1-5 and V is TRBV6-1; D is uncertain. CDR3 length: 14 amino acids. V was clipped by 1 base and J by 4 bases, with 8 bases between them. Germline V gene data show CDR1 as MNHNS and CDR2 as SASEGT. The CDR3 is CASSEGGTNQPQHF. The CDR3 DNA is TGTGCCAGCAGTGAAGGAGGCACTAATCAGCCCCAGCATTTT.

The J gene is TRBJ1-1, the V gene TRBV2; D is unresolved. Germline V gene lookup returns CDR1 SNHLY and CDR2 FYNNEI. Trimming removed 4 bases at V and 7 bases at J, with 13 bases between. CDR3 length equals 13 residues. CDR3 bases: TGTGCCAGCAGTGGCGGACTGGTTTTTGAAGCTTTCTTT. Its translation is CASSGGLVFEAFF.

The CDR3 reads CASSQAQTAEYF. The CDR3 DNA reads TGTGCCAGCAGCCAAGCGCAGACAGCCGAGTACTTC. The chain is built from TRBV3-1 (or the pseudogene TRBV3-2) and TRBJ2-7, with a weak D call TRBD1 (5 bases). This CDR3 has 12 residues. V lost 1 base, J lost 11 bases, and 12 bases lay in between. Germline CDR1 reads LGHDT; CDR2 reads YNNKEL (reference sequence).

This clone was counted once. This chain links TRBV11-1 with TRBJ2-1; 8 nucleotides align to TRBD2. Germline CDR1 reads SGHAT; CDR2 reads FQDESV (reference sequence). J gave up 6 bases and V 3 bases, and 7 bases lay outside the gene matches. The CDR3 has 15 amino acids. The CDR3 DNA is TGTGCCAGCAGCTTGGGACGGGGGGGCGTCAATGAGCAGTTCTTC. This encodes CASSLGRGGVNEQFF.

The chain uses TRBV7-8 and TRBJ1-2; D gene uncertain. The germline gives CDR1 SGHVS, CDR2 FQNEAQ. The CDR3 has 13 amino acids. Trimming removed 1 base from V and 4 bases from J, with 7 bases in between. This chain's CDR3 is CASSLDPGYGYTF. The DNA for the CDR3 is TGTGCCAGCAGCTTAGATCCGGGCTATGGCTACACCTTC.

The V call is TRBV7-9, the J call TRBJ1-2, with a possible D match to TRBD1 (6 bases). Trimming removed 3 bases at V and 3 bases at J, with 11 bases between. The CDR3 is 14 amino acids. The V gene's germline CDR1 is SEHNR and CDR2 FQNEAQ (reference sequence). CDR3 in DNA: TGTGCCAGCAGCTTTAGGACAGAAGACTATGGCTACACCTTC. Translated, it gives CASSFRTEDYGYTF.

In this sample, this clone turned up a few times. This chain joins TRBV7-9 and TRBJ2-2, with TRBD2 matching 7 bases. The CDR3 loop spans 17 amino acids. V dropped 5 bases and J dropped 5; count of bases not matched to a gene: 14. From germline, CDR1 is SEHNR and CDR2 FQNEAQ (reference sequence). Written as DNA, the CDR3 is TGTGCCAGCAGCCGCGTCGTCGCGGGGGTTGGGACCGGGGAGCTGTTTTTT. It is translated as CASSRVVAGVGTGELFF.

This clone was recorded once. The chain carries TRBV19 and TRBJ2-1; TRBD2 agrees at 9 bases. This CDR3 region has 15 residues. The ends lost 5 bases at V and 5 bases at J; junction bases unmatched: 7. Germline V CDR1 and CDR2: LNHDA, SQIVND (reference sequence). The CDR3 DNA sequence: TGTGCCAGTAGTTCCAGCGGGAGGATTCACAATGAGCAGTTCTTC. Translated, it gives CASSSSGRIHNEQFF.

About this clone: Different DNA sequences within this sample yield the same CDR3. The chain joins TRBV19 to TRBJ2-3; 9 nucleotides line up with TRBD2. The CDR3 loop spans 15 amino acids. Germline CDR1 LNHDA, CDR2 SQIVND (reference sequence). V lost 3 bases to trimming and J lost 1 base; unmatched junction nucleotides: 2. The CDR3 bases are TGTGCCAGTAGTATCGTAGCGGGGGGCACAGATACGCAGTATTTT. It specifies CASSIVAGGTDTQYF. Combining the CDR3 with reference TRBV19 and TRBJ2-3 gives the whole variable domain DGGITQSPKYLFRKEGQNVTLSCEQNLNHDAMYWYRQDPGQGLRLIYYSQIVNDFQKGDIAEGYSVSREKKESFPLTVTSAQKNPTAFYLCASSIVAGGTDTQYFGPGTRLTVL.

The V gene is TRBV5-8, the J gene TRBJ1-2, with D hard to call. V gave up 1 base and J gave up 4 bases, with 14 bases separating them. CDR3 size: 15 residues. CDR1 and CDR2 (germline): SGHTS, YDEGEE. The CDR3 sequence: CASSLQFGQTYGYTF. The DNA of the CDR3 is TGTGCCAGCAGCTTGCAGTTTGGGCAGACCTATGGCTACACCTTC.

The chain is built from TRBV4-3 and TRBJ1-4, with unresolved D. Germline lookup yields CDR1 LGHNA and CDR2 YSLEER. V was cut by 0 bases and J by 0 bases, with 11 bases left in between. This CDR3 comprises 17 residues. The CDR3, as DNA: TGCGCCAGCAGCCAAGATATTGGGTTCGCAACTAATGAAAAACTGTTTTTT. This codes for CASSQDIGFATNEKLFF.

The V and J genes are TRBV5-1 and TRBJ1-6, with 8 nucleotides matching TRBD1. Germline V CDR1 and CDR2: SGHRS, YFSETQ. Trimming removed 0 bases from V and 5 bases from J; junction bases left unmatched: 4. This CDR3 has 16 amino acids. In DNA, the CDR3 is TGCGCCAGCAGCTTGGGGACAGGGAGGGATAATTCACCCCTCCACTTT. Translated, it gives CASSLGTGRDNSPLHF.

The chain couples TRBV6-5 to TRBJ1-2; a weak D match, TRBD1 (6 bases). From germline, CDR1 is MNHEY and CDR2 SVGAGI. Trimming stripped 7 bases from V and 3 bases from J, with 12 bases between. The CDR3 has 13 amino acids. The CDR3 region has the DNA TGTGCCAGCAACCTACAGGGCGACTATGGCTACACCTTC. This encodes CASNLQGDYGYTF.

This sequence joins TRBV6-5 and TRBJ1-1; tentatively, D is TRBD1 (6 bases). CDR3 length: 13 amino acids. The germline V gene encodes CDR1 MNHEY and CDR2 SVGAGI. Trimming shortened V by 6 bases and J by 11 bases, and 19 bases separated the two germline ends. CDR3 sequence: CASSPSDSWKAFF. DNA of the CDR3: TGTGCCAGCAGCCCCTCGGACAGCTGGAAGGCTTTCTTT.

The V call is TRBV29-1, the J call TRBJ2-2; D not certain. Trimming removed 7 bases at V and 4 bases at J, with 10 bases between. The germline CDR1 and CDR2 sequences are SQVTM and ANQGSEA. This CDR3 has 12 amino acids. The chain's CDR3 is CSADKGTGELFF. In DNA form, the CDR3 reads TGCAGCGCGGATAAGGGCACCGGGGAGCTGTTTTTT.

The chain recombines TRBV3-1 (or the pseudogene TRBV3-2) with TRBJ1-2; 8 bases line up with TRBD1. Per the germline V gene, CDR1 is LGHDT and CDR2 is YNNKEL (reference sequence). There are 15 residues in the CDR3. V shed 1 base and J 8 bases; nucleotides not matched to a gene: 9. The CDR3 here is CASSQGAGGGFGYTF. The DNA of the CDR3 is TGTGCCAGCAGCCAAGGGGCAGGGGGCGGATTCGGCTACACCTTC.

The chain uses TRBV7-2 and TRBJ2-7, with D possibly matching TRBD2 (7 bases). This CDR3 has 15 residues. V was shortened by 10 bases and J by 9 bases, with 28 bases between the two germline ends. Germline V lookup: CDR1 SGHTA, CDR2 FQGNSA. In DNA form, the CDR3 reads TGTGCCACGGCCCCGGGGGGCATAGCCCCACCGGCGCAGTACGTC. It specifies CATAPGGIAPPAQYV.

V and J are TRBV7-9 and TRBJ2-7; 9 nucleotides align to TRBD1. Germline CDR1 is SEHNR and CDR2 is FQNEAQ (reference sequence). The CDR3 is 15 amino acids. V shed 8 bases and J 6 bases; nucleotides not matched to a gene: 14. DNA of the CDR3: TGTGCCAGCGGGAGGACCGGGACAGGGAGGATCGAGCAGTACGTC. Translation: CASGRTGTGRIEQYV.

The chain links TRBV30 to TRBJ2-2, with TRBD1 identical over 9 bases. The J segment lost 5 bases and the V segment lost 8 bases, leaving 6 bases of the junction unmatched. The CDR3 length is 13 residues. Germline assignment: CDR1 GTSNPN and CDR2 SVGIG (reference sequence). The CDR3 bases are TGTGCCGGGGGACAGGGAGGGACCGGGGAGCTGTTTTTT. Its protein product is CAGGQGGTGELFF.

This chain connects TRBV6-5 to TRBJ1-2; 10 bases fit TRBD1. Germline loops: CDR1 MNHEY, CDR2 SVGAGI. The V and J ends lost 6 bases and 4 bases, in that order; junction bases with no gene match: 8. This CDR3 contains 15 residues. The CDR3 reads CASRPSGTGVYGYTF. The CDR3 DNA reads TGTGCCAGCAGACCCTCCGGGACAGGGGTCTATGGCTACACCTTC.

The gene calls are TRBV27 and TRBJ1-1, with no clear D. V lost 3 bases, J lost 8 bases, and 13 bases lay in between. The CDR3 contains 13 residues. Germline V CDR1 and CDR2: MNHEY, SMNVEV (reference sequence). The CDR3 sequence is CASSFRRPSEAFF. The CDR3 nucleotides read TGTGCCAGCAGTTTCAGAAGGCCTTCGGAAGCTTTCTTT.

This rearrangement joins TRBV5-4 to TRBJ2-2, with D tentatively TRBD2 (6 bases). V lost 4 bases to trimming and J lost 0 bases, with 10 bases between them. Germline CDR1 and CDR2: SGHNT and YYREEE (reference sequence). This CDR3 has 15 residues. CDR3 coding DNA: TGTGCCAGCAGCCGGGACTTGTCGAACACCGGGGAGCTGTTTTTT. As protein: CASSRDLSNTGELFF.

The chain recombines TRBV6-5 with TRBJ1-1; D is perhaps TRBD1 (5 bases). The germline gives CDR1 MNHEY, CDR2 SVGAGI. CDR3 length equals 16 residues. V lost 0 bases and J lost 3, with 14 bases in between. The CDR3 DNA reads TGTGCCAGCAGTTACTCGTCCTCCGGGGGTGACACTGAAGCTTTCTTT. It translates to CASSYSSSGGDTEAFF.

This chain connects TRBV6-1 to TRBJ1-1, with a possible D match to TRBD1 (6 bases). Looked up from germline, CDR1 is MNHNS and CDR2 is SASEGT. The CDR3 has 13 residues. Deletions cut 3 bases from V and 11 bases from J, with 16 bases between. The CDR3 nucleotides read TGTGCCAGCAGTGAGGCAGGGGCGAGTGGTGCTTTCTTT. It specifies CASSEAGASGAFF.

This sequence joins TRBV18 and TRBJ1-2; 9 bases map to TRBD1. V lost 0 bases to trimming and J lost 8 bases; unmatched junction nucleotides: 10. This CDR3 has 16 amino acids. Germline values: CDR1 KGHSH, CDR2 LQKENI. The CDR3 DNA follows: TGTGCCAGCTCACCACCGAGTGGGACAGGGAGCCTGGGCTACACCTTC. It is translated as CASSPPSGTGSLGYTF. The whole variable domain, filled in from reference TRBV18 and TRBJ1-2, reads NAGVMQNPRHLVRRRGQEARLRCSPMKGHSHVYWYRQLPEEGLKFMVYLQKENIIDESGMPKERFSAEFPKEGPSILRIQQVVRGDSAAYFCASSPPSGTGSLGYTFGSGTRLTVV.